These T cell receptor beta chains were read from a single sample in a study of human T cells and chemical hapten exposure. TCRdb re-analysed the RACE reads in MiXCR, keeping a single row per CDR3 protein. The table has 35,000 to 55,000 distinct CDR3 sequences, 3.7% seen once. Sequencing input: whole blood. Receptors originate from a human donor in good health. Some clones in this sample may be carry-over from other donors' samples. CDR3s include the opening cysteine and the closing phenylalanine or tryptophan. The D gene is left open where the match is weak. For some rows the clone size is stated as once, few or many, or as a class when expanded; others skip it.

v_call: TRBV12-3/TRBV12-4
j_call: TRBJ1-3
clone_size: few
d_call: -
cdr3_aa: CASQSSGNTIYF
cdr3_nt: TGTGCCAGCCAAAGCTCTGGAAACACCATATATTTT

v_call: TRBV14
j_call: TRBJ2-3
clone_size: few
d_call: -
cdr3_aa: CASSPMGRDVTDTQYF
cdr3_nt: TGTGCCAGCAGCCCGATGGGCAGGGATGTGACAGATACGCAGTATTTT

v_call: TRBV6-1
j_call: TRBJ2-1
clone_size: many
d_call: TRBD1
cdr3_aa: CASSGRDRAYNEQFF
cdr3_nt: TGTGCCAGCAGTGGCCGGGACAGAGCCTACAATGAGCAGTTCTTC

v_call: TRBV11-2
j_call: TRBJ1-1
clone_size: many
d_call: TRBD1
cdr3_aa: CASFRGTVSGHTEAFF
cdr3_nt: TGTGCCAGCTTTCGAGGGACAGTATCGGGTCACACTGAAGCTTTCTTT

v_call: TRBV28
j_call: TRBJ2-1
clone_size: many
d_call: TRBD2
cdr3_aa: CASSLDRTSAVQFF
cdr3_nt: TGTGCCAGCAGTTTGGACCGAACTAGCGCGGTGCAGTTCTTC

v_call: TRBV5-1
j_call: TRBJ2-2
clone_size: many
d_call: TRBD2
cdr3_aa: CASRATGTSGKGELFF
cdr3_nt: TGCGCCAGCAGGGCCACCGGGACTAGCGGGAAGGGGGAGCTGTTTTTT

v_call: TRBV20-1
j_call: TRBJ2-2
clone_size: many
d_call: -
cdr3_aa: CSASPPAANTGELFF
cdr3_nt: TGCAGTGCTAGCCCCCCAGCGGCGAACACCGGGGAGCTGTTTTTT

v_call: TRBV7-9
j_call: TRBJ1-4
clone_size: many
d_call: -
cdr3_aa: CASQANYNEKLFF
cdr3_nt: TGTGCCTCACAAGCCAATTATAATGAAAAACTGTTTTTT

v_call: TRBV20-1
j_call: TRBJ2-7
clone_size: many
d_call: -
cdr3_aa: CSARDPPDDEQYF
cdr3_nt: TGCAGTGCTAGAGATCCGCCCGACGACGAGCAGTACTTC

v_call: TRBV12-3/TRBV12-4
j_call: TRBJ2-1
clone_size: many
d_call: TRBD2
cdr3_aa: CASSPLAGVAYNEQFF
cdr3_nt: TGTGCCAGCAGTCCCCTAGCGGGAGTCGCCTACAATGAGCAGTTCTTC

v_call: TRBV24-1
j_call: TRBJ2-1
clone_size: -
d_call: TRBD2
cdr3_aa: CATSDASGRARNEQFF
cdr3_nt: TGTGCCACCAGTGATGCCAGCGGGAGGGCCCGGAATGAGCAGTTCTTC

v_call: TRBV7-3
j_call: TRBJ1-2
clone_size: many
d_call: -
cdr3_aa: CASSLQGGGGYTF
cdr3_nt: TGTGCCAGCAGCCTACAGGGAGGGGGAGGCTACACCTTC

v_call: TRBV7-3
j_call: TRBJ2-5
clone_size: many
d_call: TRBD2
cdr3_aa: CASIPPQRGSRETQYF
cdr3_nt: TGTGCCAGCATCCCACCCCAGCGGGGTAGCCGAGAGACCCAGTACTTC

v_call: TRBV20-1
j_call: TRBJ2-5
clone_size: -
d_call: TRBD1
cdr3_aa: CSAPATGEETQYF
cdr3_nt: TGCAGTGCGCCGGCGACAGGGGAAGAGACCCAGTACTTC

v_call: TRBV28
j_call: TRBJ2-7
clone_size: many
d_call: -
cdr3_aa: CASSSTYYEQYF
cdr3_nt: TGTGCCAGCAGTTCTACCTACTACGAGCAGTACTTC

v_call: TRBV12-3/TRBV12-4
j_call: TRBJ1-5
clone_size: -
d_call: TRBD1
cdr3_aa: CASLNRGGGNQPQHF
cdr3_nt: TGTGCCAGCCTCAACAGGGGAGGGGGCAATCAGCCCCAGCATTTT

v_call: TRBV27
j_call: TRBJ1-6
clone_size: many
d_call: -
cdr3_aa: CASGRSATPLHF
cdr3_nt: TGTGCCAGCGGACGATCTGCGACCCCCCTCCACTTT

v_call: TRBV12-3/TRBV12-4
j_call: TRBJ2-5
clone_size: many
d_call: TRBD2
cdr3_aa: CASSSQLGLAGETQYF
cdr3_nt: TGTGCCAGCAGTTCCCAACTTGGACTAGCGGGCGAGACCCAGTACTTC

v_call: TRBV18
j_call: TRBJ2-5
clone_size: few
d_call: -
cdr3_aa: CASSPGSGETQYF
cdr3_nt: TGTGCCAGCTCACCAGGGTCGGGAGAGACCCAGTACTTC

v_call: TRBV30
j_call: TRBJ1-1
clone_size: many
d_call: -
cdr3_aa: CAWSVWVNTEAFF
cdr3_nt: TGTGCCTGGAGTGTGTGGGTGAACACTGAAGCTTTCTTT

v_call: TRBV6-2/TRBV6-3
j_call: TRBJ2-3
clone_size: many
d_call: -
cdr3_aa: CASSYSMGFSDTQYF
cdr3_nt: TGTGCCAGCAGTTACTCGATGGGGTTTTCAGATACGCAGTATTTT

v_call: TRBV7-2
j_call: TRBJ1-1
clone_size: few
d_call: -
cdr3_aa: CASSPREGDEAFF
cdr3_nt: TGTGCCAGCAGCCCCCGAGAGGGGGATGAAGCTTTCTTT

v_call: TRBV2
j_call: TRBJ1-5
clone_size: many
d_call: TRBD1
cdr3_aa: CASSRQGAENQPQHF
cdr3_nt: TGTGCCAGCAGTCGACAGGGGGCCGAGAATCAGCCCCAGCATTTT

v_call: TRBV29-1
j_call: TRBJ2-7
clone_size: many
d_call: -
cdr3_aa: CSVRAGLEQYF
cdr3_nt: TGCAGCGTTCGGGCAGGCCTCGAGCAGTACTTC

v_call: TRBV12-3/TRBV12-4
j_call: TRBJ2-3
clone_size: many
d_call: TRBD2
cdr3_aa: CASSLDAGEGTQYF
cdr3_nt: TGTGCCAGCAGTTTAGATGCGGGGGAAGGTACGCAGTATTTT

v_call: TRBV7-2
j_call: TRBJ2-3
clone_size: few
d_call: -
cdr3_aa: CASSSPPGMAYTDTQYF
cdr3_nt: TGTGCCAGCAGCTCGCCTCCCGGGATGGCCTACACAGATACGCAGTATTTT

v_call: TRBV12-3/TRBV12-4
j_call: TRBJ2-3
clone_size: many
d_call: -
cdr3_aa: CASSLSPDTQYF
cdr3_nt: TGTGCCAGCAGTTTATCCCCAGATACGCAGTATTTT

v_call: TRBV29-1
j_call: TRBJ1-1
clone_size: many
d_call: -
cdr3_aa: CSVEVRGSVTEAFF
cdr3_nt: TGCAGCGTTGAAGTGCGGGGAAGTGTCACTGAAGCTTTCTTT

v_call: TRBV6-5
j_call: TRBJ2-1
clone_size: many
d_call: -
cdr3_aa: CASSLNVDRYNEQFF
cdr3_nt: TGTGCCAGCAGTCTAAACGTAGACAGATACAATGAGCAGTTCTTC

v_call: TRBV24-1
j_call: TRBJ2-1
clone_size: many
d_call: -
cdr3_aa: CATSERGPLYNEQFF
cdr3_nt: TGTGCCACCAGTGAGCGGGGACCGCTCTACAATGAGCAGTTCTTC

v_call: TRBV28
j_call: TRBJ1-1
clone_size: many
d_call: -
cdr3_aa: CASTFPAGRGESEAFF
cdr3_nt: TGTGCCAGCACCTTTCCGGCGGGCAGGGGAGAATCTGAAGCTTTCTTT

v_call: TRBV7-2
j_call: TRBJ2-3
clone_size: many
d_call: TRBD2
cdr3_aa: CASSSESQAGGRADTQYF
cdr3_nt: TGTGCCAGCAGCTCCGAAAGCCAAGCAGGTGGGAGGGCAGATACGCAGTATTTT

v_call: TRBV2
j_call: TRBJ2-2
clone_size: many
d_call: TRBD2
cdr3_aa: CASRAEAGAHGELFF
cdr3_nt: TGTGCCAGCAGAGCGGAAGCGGGAGCCCACGGGGAGCTGTTTTTT

v_call: TRBV6-5
j_call: TRBJ2-1
clone_size: many
d_call: -
cdr3_aa: CASSMTVRLAGEQFF
cdr3_nt: TGTGCCAGCAGCATGACAGTAAGGCTCGCCGGTGAGCAGTTCTTC

v_call: TRBV3-1
j_call: TRBJ2-7
clone_size: few
d_call: -
cdr3_aa: CASSQNLAREQYF
cdr3_nt: TGTGCCAGCAGCCAAAATCTAGCCCGCGAGCAGTACTTC

v_call: TRBV27
j_call: TRBJ1-6
clone_size: few
d_call: -
cdr3_aa: CASSPPRVGIGNSPLHF
cdr3_nt: TGTGCCAGCAGTCCCCCCCGTGTGGGGATTGGTAATTCACCCCTCCACTTT

v_call: TRBV10-1
j_call: TRBJ2-3
clone_size: -
d_call: -
cdr3_aa: CASRRLGRSWAPCTDTQYF
cdr3_nt: TGCGCCAGCAGACGACTAGGTCGTAGTTGGGCTCCTTGCACAGATACGCAGTATTTT

v_call: TRBV25-1
j_call: TRBJ2-7
clone_size: many
d_call: TRBD1
cdr3_aa: CASSDRGQGIEQYF
cdr3_nt: TGTGCCAGCAGTGACCGCGGACAGGGGATCGAGCAGTACTTC

v_call: TRBV19
j_call: TRBJ2-2
clone_size: -
d_call: -
cdr3_aa: CASSIGGNTGELFF
cdr3_nt: TGTGCCAGTAGTATAGGTGGAAACACCGGGGAGCTGTTTTTT

v_call: TRBV7-9
j_call: TRBJ1-1
clone_size: few
d_call: -
cdr3_aa: CASSQAGEMNTEAFF
cdr3_nt: TGTGCCAGCAGCCAAGCGGGGGAGATGAACACTGAAGCTTTCTTT

v_call: TRBV7-8
j_call: TRBJ2-1
clone_size: many
d_call: -
cdr3_aa: CAERSWNNEQFF
cdr3_nt: TGTGCCGAGCGGTCCTGGAACAATGAGCAGTTCTTC

v_call: TRBV12-3/TRBV12-4
j_call: TRBJ2-3
clone_size: many
d_call: -
cdr3_aa: CASSKADTQYF
cdr3_nt: TGTGCCAGCAGTAAAGCAGATACGCAGTATTTT

v_call: TRBV4-1
j_call: TRBJ1-5
clone_size: many
d_call: -
cdr3_aa: CASSQDSGFRNQPQHF
cdr3_nt: TGCGCCAGCAGCCAAGATTCAGGGTTTCGCAATCAGCCCCAGCATTTT

v_call: TRBV20-1
j_call: TRBJ1-1
clone_size: -
d_call: -
cdr3_aa: CSAPALRAGTEAFF
cdr3_nt: TGCAGTGCTCCCGCCCTTCGGGCGGGCACTGAAGCTTTCTTT

v_call: TRBV13
j_call: TRBJ1-3
clone_size: many
d_call: -
cdr3_aa: CASSLLGTSSGNTIYF
cdr3_nt: TGTGCCAGCAGCTTATTGGGCACCAGCTCTGGAAACACCATATATTTT